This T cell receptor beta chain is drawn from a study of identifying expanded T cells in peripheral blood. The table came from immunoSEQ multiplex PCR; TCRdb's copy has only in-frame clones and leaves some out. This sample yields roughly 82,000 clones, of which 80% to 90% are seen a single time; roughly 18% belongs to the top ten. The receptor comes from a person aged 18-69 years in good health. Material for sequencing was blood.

The CDR3: CASSPGQDHFYGYTF. Here the CDR3 DNA reads TGTGCCAGCAGCCCGGGACAGGACCACTTCTATGGCTACACCTTC. The chain links TRBV27 to TRBJ1-2, with 8 bases matching TRBD1. Germline assignment: CDR1 MNHEY and CDR2 SMNVEV (reference sequence). The CDR3 runs to 15 residues. The J segment lost 4 bases and the V segment lost 6 bases, leaving 10 bases of the junction unmatched.